The rows below give T cell receptor beta chains drawn from one sample of a study of brain T cells in children with intractable seizures. TCRdb keeps only in-frame clones here, not all; method: immunoSEQ multiplex PCR. The sample comprises about 340,000 clones, more than 85% of which are singletons, and 5% to 7% rests with the top ten. Sequenced here: peripheral blood, sampled less than 6 months after surgery. The receptors come from a boy under two years old with tuberous sclerosis and intractable seizures. Each CDR3 is given with its conserved first and last residue. A D gene is named only where the DNA matches it firmly. A clone size is listed for some rows: how often the clone was seen (once, few, many), or a class if it is expanded.

cdr3_aa cdr3_nt j_call v_call d_call clone_size
CASSLAGTGVAYNEQFF TGTGCCAGCAGCTTAGCCGGGACAGGGGTAGCCTACAATGAGCAGTTCTTC TRBJ2-1 TRBV7-3 TRBD1 .
CASSPFGGTGPFNYGYTF TGTGCCAGCAGTCCGTTTGGTGGGACAGGGCCTTTTAACTATGGCTACACCTTC TRBJ1-2 TRBV25-1 TRBD1 .
CASSVGGVSTDTQYF TGTGCCAGCAGCGTCGGGGGGGTCAGCACAGATACGCAGTATTTT TRBJ2-3 TRBV7-6 TRBD2 .
CASSLFTEAFF TGTGCCAGCAGCTTGTTCACTGAAGCTTTCTTT TRBJ1-1 TRBV5-6 . few
CASSFGAYSNQPQHF TGTGCCAGCAGTTTCGGGGCTTATAGCAATCAGCCCCAGCATTTT TRBJ1-5 TRBV27 . .
CASSELAEKLFF TGTGCCAGCAGTGAATTAGCCGAAAAACTGTTTTTT TRBJ1-4 TRBV6-1 . .
CASSPLNTEAFF TGTGCCAGTAGTCCGTTGAACACTGAAGCTTTCTTT TRBJ1-1 TRBV19 . .
CASSWPGLAKETQYF TGTGCCAGCAGTTGGCCTGGTCTAGCGAAAGAGACCCAGTACTTC TRBJ2-5 TRBV25-1 . .
CASSLDRGGTEAFF TGTGCCAGCAGCCTCGACAGGGGTGGGACTGAAGCTTTCTTT TRBJ1-1 TRBV6-2/TRBV6-3 TRBD1 .
CASSLAPWREDSYEQYF TGTGCCAGCAGCTTGGCCCCTTGGCGGGAGGACTCCTACGAGCAGTACTTC TRBJ2-7 TRBV5-4 TRBD2 .
CASSPGQGATGYTF TGTGCCAGCAGCCCCGGACAGGGGGCAACGGGCTACACCTTC TRBJ1-2 TRBV7-9 TRBD1 few
CASSKGRGASTDTQYF TGTGCCAGCAGCAAAGGTCGGGGGGCCAGCACAGATACGCAGTATTTT TRBJ2-3 TRBV21-1 . .
CASRFRHQETQYF TGTGCCAGCAGGTTTCGACACCAAGAGACCCAGTACTTC TRBJ2-5 TRBV6-5 . .
CARSLQTGNTGELFF TGTGCCAGAAGCCTACAGACAGGTAACACCGGGGAGCTGTTTTTT TRBJ2-2 TRBV5-3 . .
CASTRMGLATDTQYF TGTGCCAGCACCCGAATGGGACTAGCGACAGATACGCAGTATTTT TRBJ2-3 TRBV2 TRBD2 .
CASTLRLAGANTGELFF TGTGCCAGCACCCTACGACTAGCGGGGGCCAACACCGGGGAGCTGTTTTTT TRBJ2-2 TRBV5-4 TRBD2 .
CASEEGTRHGANVLTF TGTGCCAGCGAAGAGGGTACACGTCATGGGGCCAACGTCCTGACTTTC TRBJ2-6 TRBV28 . .
CASIPEDFTGSRYNSPLHF TGCGCCAGCATCCCCGAGGACTTTACAGGGAGTCGCTATAATTCACCCCTCCACTTT TRBJ1-6 TRBV23-1 . .
CAISYGQESYEQYF TGTGCCATCAGTTATGGACAGGAGTCCTACGAGCAGTACTTC TRBJ2-7 TRBV10-3 TRBD1 .
CASSFSGGDGAEAFF TGTGCCAGCAGCTTTTCTGGAGGAGACGGGGCTGAAGCTTTCTTT TRBJ1-1 TRBV7-9 . .
CLQGRVFTYEQYF TGCCTGCAAGGGAGGGTGTTCACCTACGAGCAGTACTTC TRBJ2-7 TRBV10-1 TRBD2 .
CASSYRESYNSPLHF TGTGCCAGCAGTTACAGGGAGTCCTATAATTCACCCCTCCACTTT TRBJ1-6 TRBV11-2 . .
CASSREGSPGAYEQYF TGTGCCAGCAGCCGTGAAGGATCTCCGGGAGCCTACGAGCAGTACTTC TRBJ2-7 TRBV11-2 . .
CASSIWGGDNEQFF TGTGCCAGTAGTATCTGGGGGGGAGACAATGAGCAGTTCTTC TRBJ2-1 TRBV19 TRBD2 .
CASSSGTGDDEQFF TGTGCCAGCAGCTCTGGGACAGGGGACGATGAGCAGTTCTTC TRBJ2-1 TRBV2 TRBD1 .
CASSPIRSSPEQFF TGTGCCAGCAGCCCGATCCGTAGTTCCCCTGAGCAGTTCTTC TRBJ2-1 TRBV7-9 . .
CASSEGQGTLGINEQFF TGTGCCAGCAGTGAGGGACAGGGGACCCTTGGGATCAATGAGCAGTTCTTC TRBJ2-1 TRBV6-1 TRBD1 .
CASSSFYSRARPAGYTF TGTGCCAGCAGCTCGTTTTATTCCAGGGCACGGCCCGCCGGCTACACCTTC TRBJ1-2 TRBV7-6 . .
CASSGDRGGSQPQHF TGTGCCAGCAGCGGGGACAGGGGAGGTAGTCAGCCCCAGCATTTT TRBJ1-5 TRBV2 TRBD1 .
CASSHLDRVNEQFF TGTGCCAGCAGCCACCTGGACAGGGTAAATGAGCAGTTCTTC TRBJ2-1 TRBV14 TRBD1 few
CASSERWTAFPTHSYEQYF TGTGCCAGCAGTGAACGATGGACCGCCTTTCCCACACACTCCTACGAGCAGTACTTC TRBJ2-7 TRBV6-1 . .
CASSDNPPVQPQHF TGCGCCAGCAGTGACAACCCGCCCGTTCAGCCCCAGCATTTT TRBJ1-5 TRBV10-2 . once
CASSSRDRAYGYTF TGTGCCAGCAGCTCGAGGGACAGGGCCTATGGCTACACCTTC TRBJ1-2 TRBV7-9 TRBD1 once
CASSLAGGGNEQFF TGTGCCAGCAGCTTAGCGGGAGGGGGCAATGAGCAGTTCTTC TRBJ2-1 TRBV7-9 . .
CSSPEGSFRIYEQYF TGCAGCTCCCCGGAGGGTAGCTTCCGAATATACGAGCAGTACTTC TRBJ2-7 TRBV29-1 . once
CARLADKNTGELFF TGTGCCAGACTAGCGGATAAGAACACCGGGGAGCTGTTTTTT TRBJ2-2 TRBV2 TRBD2 .
CASSLGSGAQETQYF TGTGCCAGCAGCTTGGGGTCCGGGGCTCAAGAGACCCAGTACTTC TRBJ2-5 TRBV5-6 . .